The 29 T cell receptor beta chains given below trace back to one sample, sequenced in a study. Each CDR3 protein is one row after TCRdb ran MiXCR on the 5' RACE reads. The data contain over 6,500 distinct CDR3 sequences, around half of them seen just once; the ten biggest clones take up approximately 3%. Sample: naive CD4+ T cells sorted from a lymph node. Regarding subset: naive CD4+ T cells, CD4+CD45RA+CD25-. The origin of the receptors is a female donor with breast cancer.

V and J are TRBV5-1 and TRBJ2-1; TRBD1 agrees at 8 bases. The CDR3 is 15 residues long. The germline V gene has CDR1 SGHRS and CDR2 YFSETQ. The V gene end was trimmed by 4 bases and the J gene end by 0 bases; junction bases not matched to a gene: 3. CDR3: CASSPQGGSYNEQFF. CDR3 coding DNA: TGCGCCAGCAGCCCACAGGGGGGCTCCTACAATGAGCAGTTCTTC. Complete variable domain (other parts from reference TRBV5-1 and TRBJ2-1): KAGVTQTPRYLIKTRGQQVTLSCSPISGHRSVSWYQQTPGQGLQFLFEYFSETQRNKGNFPGRFSGRQFSNSRSEMNVSTLELGDSALYLCASSPQGGSYNEQFFGPGTRLTVL.

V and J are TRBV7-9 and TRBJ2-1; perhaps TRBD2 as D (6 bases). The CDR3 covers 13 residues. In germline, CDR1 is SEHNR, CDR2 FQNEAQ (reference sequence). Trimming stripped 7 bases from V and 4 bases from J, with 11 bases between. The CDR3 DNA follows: TGTGCCAGCACCGGCGGGGCTTACAATGAGCAGTTCTTC. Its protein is CASTGGAYNEQFF. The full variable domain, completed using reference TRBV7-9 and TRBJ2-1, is DTGVSQNPRHKITKRGQNVTFRCDPISEHNRLYWYRQTLGQGPEFLTYFQNEAQLEKSRLLSDRFSAERPKGSFSTLEIQRTEQGDSAMYLCASTGGAYNEQFFGPGTRLTVL.

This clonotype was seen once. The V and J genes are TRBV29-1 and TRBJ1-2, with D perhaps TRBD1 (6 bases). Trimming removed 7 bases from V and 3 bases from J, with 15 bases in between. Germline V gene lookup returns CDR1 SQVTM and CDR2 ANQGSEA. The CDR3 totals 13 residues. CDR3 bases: TGCAGCGCCCTTCAGGGGATTGACTATGGCTACACCTTC. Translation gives CSALQGIDYGYTF.

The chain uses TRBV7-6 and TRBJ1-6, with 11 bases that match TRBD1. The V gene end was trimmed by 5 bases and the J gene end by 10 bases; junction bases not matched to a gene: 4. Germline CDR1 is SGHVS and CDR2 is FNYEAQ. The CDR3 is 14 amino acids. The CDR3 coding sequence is TGTGCCAGCAGCCTGGGACAGGGGGACTCACCCCTCCACTTT. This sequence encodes CASSLGQGDSPLHF. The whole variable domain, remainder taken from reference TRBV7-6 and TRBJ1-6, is GAGVSQSPRYKVTKRGQDVALRCDPISGHVSLYWYRQALGQGPEFLTYFNYEAQQDKSGLPNDRFSAERPEGSISTLTIQRTEQRDSAMYRCASSLGQGDSPLHFGNGTRLTVT.

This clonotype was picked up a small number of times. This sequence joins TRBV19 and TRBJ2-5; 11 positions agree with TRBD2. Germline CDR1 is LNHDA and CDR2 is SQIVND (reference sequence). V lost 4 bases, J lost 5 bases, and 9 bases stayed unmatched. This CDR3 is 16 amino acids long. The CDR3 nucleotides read TGTGCCAGTAGTAGAACTAGCCGACTAGCGGGGGAGACCCAGTACTTC. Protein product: CASSRTSRLAGETQYF. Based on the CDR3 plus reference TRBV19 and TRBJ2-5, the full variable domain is DGGITQSPKYLFRKEGQNVTLSCEQNLNHDAMYWYRQDPGQGLRLIYYSQIVNDFQKGDIAEGYSVSREKKESFPLTVTSAQKNPTAFYLCASSRTSRLAGETQYFGPGTRLLVL.

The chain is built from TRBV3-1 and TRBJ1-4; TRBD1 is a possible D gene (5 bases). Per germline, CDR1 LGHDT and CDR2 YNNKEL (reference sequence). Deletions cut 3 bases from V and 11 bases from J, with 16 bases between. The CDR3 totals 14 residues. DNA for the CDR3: TGTGCCAGCAGCCAGGGGCAGCTCATGGGGAAACTGTTTTTT. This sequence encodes CASSQGQLMGKLFF.

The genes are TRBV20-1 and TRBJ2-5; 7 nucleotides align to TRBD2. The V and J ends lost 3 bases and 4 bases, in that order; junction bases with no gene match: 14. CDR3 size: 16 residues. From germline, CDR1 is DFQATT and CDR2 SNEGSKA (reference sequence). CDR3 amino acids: CSASGGTSIGVETQYF. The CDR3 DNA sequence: TGCAGTGCTAGCGGGGGGACGTCAATTGGGGTAGAGACCCAGTACTTC.

CDR3 nucleotide sequence: TGCAGTGCCGCCCAGGGAGGTTATGGCTACACCTTC. Amino acids: CSAAQGGYGYTF. V is TRBV20-1 and J is TRBJ1-2, with D perhaps TRBD1 (5 bases). Germline assignment: CDR1 DFQATT and CDR2 SNEGSKA (reference sequence). Trimming shortened V by 6 bases and J by 5 bases, and 13 bases separated the two germline ends. The CDR3 extends over 12 amino acids.

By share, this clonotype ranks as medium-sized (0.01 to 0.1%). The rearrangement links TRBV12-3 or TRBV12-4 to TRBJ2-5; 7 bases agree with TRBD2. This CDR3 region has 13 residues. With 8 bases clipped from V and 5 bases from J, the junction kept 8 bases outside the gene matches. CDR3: CASRKRGGETQYF. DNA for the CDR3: TGTGCCAGCCGCAAGCGGGGCGGGGAGACCCAGTACTTC.

The CDR3 protein is CASSLGGLVEDTQYF. In nucleotides, the CDR3 is TGTGCCAGCAGCTTAGGGGGACTCGTTGAAGATACGCAGTATTTT. The genes are TRBV7-2 and TRBJ2-3; D possibly corresponds to TRBD2 (6 bases). The germline CDR1 and CDR2 sequences are SGHTA and FQGNSA. V lost 1 base, J lost 5 bases, and 13 bases lay in between. This CDR3 is built from 15 residues.

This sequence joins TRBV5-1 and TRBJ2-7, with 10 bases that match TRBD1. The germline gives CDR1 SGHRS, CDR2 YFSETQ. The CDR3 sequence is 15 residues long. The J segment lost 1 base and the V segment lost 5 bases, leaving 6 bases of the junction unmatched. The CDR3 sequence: CASSLGQGRSYEQYF. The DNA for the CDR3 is TGCGCCAGCAGTCTGGGACAGGGGAGGTCCTACGAGCAGTACTTC. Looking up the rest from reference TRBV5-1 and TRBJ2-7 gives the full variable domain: KAGVTQTPRYLIKTRGQQVTLSCSPISGHRSVSWYQQTPGQGLQFLFEYFSETQRNKGNFPGRFSGRQFSNSRSEMNVSTLELGDSALYLCASSLGQGRSYEQYFGPGTRLTVT.

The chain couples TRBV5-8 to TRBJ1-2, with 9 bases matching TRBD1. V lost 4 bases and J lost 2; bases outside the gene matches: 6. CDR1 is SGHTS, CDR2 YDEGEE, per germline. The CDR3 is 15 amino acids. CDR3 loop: CASSPAGTGNYGYTF. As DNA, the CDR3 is TGTGCCAGCAGCCCCGCCGGGACAGGGAACTATGGCTACACCTTC.

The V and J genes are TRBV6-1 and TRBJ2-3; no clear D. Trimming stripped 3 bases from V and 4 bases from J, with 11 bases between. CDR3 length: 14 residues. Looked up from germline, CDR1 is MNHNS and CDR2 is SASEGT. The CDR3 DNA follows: TGTGCCAGCAGTGATGACAATTGGGCAGATACGCAGTATTTT. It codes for CASSDDNWADTQYF.

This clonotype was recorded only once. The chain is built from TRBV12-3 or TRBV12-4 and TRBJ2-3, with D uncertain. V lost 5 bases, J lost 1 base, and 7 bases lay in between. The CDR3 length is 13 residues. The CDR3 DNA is TGTGCCAGCAGTGACAAGGGCACAGATACGCAGTATTTT. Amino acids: CASSDKGTDTQYF.

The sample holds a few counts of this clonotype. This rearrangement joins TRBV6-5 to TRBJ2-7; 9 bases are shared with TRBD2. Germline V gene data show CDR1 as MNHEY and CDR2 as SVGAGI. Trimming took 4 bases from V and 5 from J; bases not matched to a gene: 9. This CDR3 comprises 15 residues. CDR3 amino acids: CASSLETGTSHEQYF. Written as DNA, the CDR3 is TGTGCCAGCAGTTTAGAAACCGGGACTAGCCACGAGCAGTACTTC.

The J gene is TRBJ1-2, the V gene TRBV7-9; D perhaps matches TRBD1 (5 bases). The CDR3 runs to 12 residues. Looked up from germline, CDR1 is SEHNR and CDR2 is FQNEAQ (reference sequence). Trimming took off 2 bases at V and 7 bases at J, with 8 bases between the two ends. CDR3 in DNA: TGTGCCAGCAGCTTACAGGGAGGTGGCTACACCTTC. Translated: CASSLQGGGYTF.

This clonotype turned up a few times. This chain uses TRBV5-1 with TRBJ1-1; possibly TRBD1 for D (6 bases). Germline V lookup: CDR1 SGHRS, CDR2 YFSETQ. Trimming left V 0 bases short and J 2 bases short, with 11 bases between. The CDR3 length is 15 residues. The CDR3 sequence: CASSLAGTQNTEAFF. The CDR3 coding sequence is TGCGCCAGCAGCTTGGCCGGGACACAAAACACTGAAGCTTTCTTT.

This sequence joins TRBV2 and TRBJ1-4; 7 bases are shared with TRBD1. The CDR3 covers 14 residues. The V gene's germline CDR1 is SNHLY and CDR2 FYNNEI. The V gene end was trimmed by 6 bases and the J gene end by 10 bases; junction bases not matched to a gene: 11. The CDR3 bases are TGTGCCAGCAGCTTCGACAGGGTGTTGACAAAACTGTTTTTT. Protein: CASSFDRVLTKLFF.

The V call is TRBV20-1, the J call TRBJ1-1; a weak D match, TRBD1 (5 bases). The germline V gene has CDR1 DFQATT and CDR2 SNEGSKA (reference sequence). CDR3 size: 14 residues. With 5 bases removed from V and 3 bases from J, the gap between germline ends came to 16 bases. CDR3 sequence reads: CSAGMQGAYTEAFF. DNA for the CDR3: TGCAGTGCTGGAATGCAGGGCGCCTACACTGAAGCTTTCTTT.

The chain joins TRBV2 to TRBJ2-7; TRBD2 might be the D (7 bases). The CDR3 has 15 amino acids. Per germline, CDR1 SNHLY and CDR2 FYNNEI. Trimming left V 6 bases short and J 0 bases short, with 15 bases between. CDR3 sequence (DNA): TGTGCCAGCAGCGGCTCCCGGGGGGCCTCCTACGAGCAGTACTTC. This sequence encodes CASSGSRGASYEQYF.

In DNA, the CDR3 is TGTGCCAGCAGCGTAGTTGAGGGCTGGGGCAATGAGCAGTTCTTC. Translation gives CASSVVEGWGNEQFF. The chain is built from TRBV9 and TRBJ2-1; perhaps TRBD2 as D (5 bases). The CDR3 loop spans 15 amino acids. Trimming cost V 0 bases and J 6 bases, with 13 bases left between them. Looked up from germline, CDR1 is SGDLS and CDR2 is YYNGEE.

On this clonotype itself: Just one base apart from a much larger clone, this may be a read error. The CDR3 spells CSAGRGSESYEQYF. The CDR3 DNA follows: TGCAGTGCTGGACGCGGGAGCGAGTCCTACGAGCAGTACTTC. This chain uses TRBV20-1 with TRBJ2-7; 7 nucleotides align to TRBD2. The V gene's germline CDR1 is DFQATT and CDR2 SNEGSKA (reference sequence). Losses at the gene ends were 5 bases for V and 1 base for J; bases not matched to a gene: 8. The CDR3 consists of 14 residues.

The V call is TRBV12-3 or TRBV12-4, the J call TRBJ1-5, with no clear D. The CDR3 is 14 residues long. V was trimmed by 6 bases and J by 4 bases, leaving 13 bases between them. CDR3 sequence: CASRRGQNNQPQHF. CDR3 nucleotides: TGTGCCAGCAGGAGAGGTCAGAATAATCAGCCCCAGCATTTT.

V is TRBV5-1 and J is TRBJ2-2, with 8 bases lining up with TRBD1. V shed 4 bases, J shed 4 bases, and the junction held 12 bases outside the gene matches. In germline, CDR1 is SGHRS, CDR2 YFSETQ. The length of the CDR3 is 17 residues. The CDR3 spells CASSLGQAPTVTGELFF. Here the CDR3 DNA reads TGCGCCAGCAGCCTGGGACAGGCCCCCACCGTCACCGGGGAGCTGTTTTTT.

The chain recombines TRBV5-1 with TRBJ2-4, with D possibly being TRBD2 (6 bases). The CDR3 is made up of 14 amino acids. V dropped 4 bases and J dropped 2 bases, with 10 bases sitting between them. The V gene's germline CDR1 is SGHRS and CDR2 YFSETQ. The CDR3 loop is CASSLEGTKNIQYF. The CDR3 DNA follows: TGCGCCAGCAGCCTGGAGGGAACCAAAAACATTCAGTACTTC.

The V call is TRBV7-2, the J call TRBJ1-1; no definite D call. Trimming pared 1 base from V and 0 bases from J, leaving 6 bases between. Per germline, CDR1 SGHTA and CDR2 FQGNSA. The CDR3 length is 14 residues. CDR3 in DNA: TGTGCCAGCAGCTTAGACAGCATGAACACTGAAGCTTTCTTT. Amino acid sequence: CASSLDSMNTEAFF.

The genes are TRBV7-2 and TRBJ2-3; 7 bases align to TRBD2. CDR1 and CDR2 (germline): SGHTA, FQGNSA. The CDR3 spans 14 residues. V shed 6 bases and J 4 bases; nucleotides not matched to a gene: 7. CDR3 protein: CASRPGGHSDTQYF. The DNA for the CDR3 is TGTGCCAGCAGACCGGGGGGTCACTCAGATACGCAGTATTTT.

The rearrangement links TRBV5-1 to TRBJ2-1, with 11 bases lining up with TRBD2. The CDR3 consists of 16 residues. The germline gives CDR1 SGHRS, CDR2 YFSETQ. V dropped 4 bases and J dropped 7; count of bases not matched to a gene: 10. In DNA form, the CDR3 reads TGCGCCAGCAGCCGGTCTCGTTCTAGCGGGGGGAATGAGCAGTTCTTC. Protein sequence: CASSRSRSSGGNEQFF. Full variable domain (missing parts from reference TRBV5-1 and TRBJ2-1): KAGVTQTPRYLIKTRGQQVTLSCSPISGHRSVSWYQQTPGQGLQFLFEYFSETQRNKGNFPGRFSGRQFSNSRSEMNVSTLELGDSALYLCASSRSRSSGGNEQFFGPGTRLTVL.

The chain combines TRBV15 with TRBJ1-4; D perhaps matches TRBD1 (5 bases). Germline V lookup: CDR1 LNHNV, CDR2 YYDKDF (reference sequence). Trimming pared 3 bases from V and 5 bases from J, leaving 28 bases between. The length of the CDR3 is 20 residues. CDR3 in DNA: TGTGCCACCAGCAGGGGGGACGGAGAGTTCGGCCGAGCCGAAAATGAAAAACTGTTTTTT. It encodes CATSRGDGEFGRAENEKLFF. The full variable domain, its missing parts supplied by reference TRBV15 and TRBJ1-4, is DAMVIQNPRYQVTQFGKPVTLSCSQTLNHNVMYWYQQKSSQAPKLLFHYYDKDFNNEADTPDNFQSRRPNTSFCFLDIRSPGLGDTAMYLCATSRGDGEFGRAENEKLFFGSGTQLSVL.